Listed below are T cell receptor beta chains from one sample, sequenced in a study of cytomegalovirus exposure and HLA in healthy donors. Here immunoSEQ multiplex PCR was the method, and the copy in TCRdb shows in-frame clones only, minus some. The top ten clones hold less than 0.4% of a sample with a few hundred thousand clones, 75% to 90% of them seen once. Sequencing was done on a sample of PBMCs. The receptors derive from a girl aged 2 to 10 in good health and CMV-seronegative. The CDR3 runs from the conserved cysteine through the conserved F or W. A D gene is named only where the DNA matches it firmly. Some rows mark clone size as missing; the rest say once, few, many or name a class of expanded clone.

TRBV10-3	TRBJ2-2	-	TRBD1	CAISVGGDRGLGTGELFF	TGTGCCATCAGTGTCGGCGGGGACAGGGGGCTCGGCACCGGGGAGCTGTTTTTT
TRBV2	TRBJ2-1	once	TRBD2	CASSESRGGNEQFF	TGTGCCAGCAGTGAGTCACGCGGGGGTAATGAGCAGTTCTTC
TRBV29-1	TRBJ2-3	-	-	CSVVLGTDTQYF	TGCAGCGTTGTCCTCGGGACAGATACGCAGTATTTT
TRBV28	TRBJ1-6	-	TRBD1	CASSSQGIYNSPLHF	TGTGCCAGCAGTTCACAGGGGATCTATAATTCACCCCTCCACTTT
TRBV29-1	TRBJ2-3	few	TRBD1	CSVPGTARSTDTQYF	TGCAGCGTTCCCGGGACAGCACGCAGCACAGATACGCAGTATTTT
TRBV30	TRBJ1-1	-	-	CAWITLNTEAFF	TGTGCCTGGATCACTTTGAACACTGAAGCTTTCTTT
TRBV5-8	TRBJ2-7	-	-	CASSLGQGISEQYF	TGTGCCAGCAGCTTGGGGCAGGGTATCTCCGAGCAGTACTTC
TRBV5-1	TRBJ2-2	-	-	CASSLGQNTGELFF	TGCGCCAGCAGCCTGGGACAGAACACCGGGGAGCTGTTTTTT
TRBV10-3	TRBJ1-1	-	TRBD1	CAIRSTGSNTEAFF	TGTGCCATCAGGTCGACAGGGAGCAACACTGAAGCTTTCTTT
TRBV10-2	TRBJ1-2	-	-	CASSELLRQTSYGYTF	TGCGCCAGCAGTGAGCTACTAAGACAGACATCCTATGGCTACACCTTC
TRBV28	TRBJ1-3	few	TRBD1	CASSTRTGGTSGNTIYF	TGTGCCAGCAGTACCCGGACAGGGGGTACATCTGGAAACACCATATATTTT
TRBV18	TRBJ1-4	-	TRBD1	CASSPRQSNDRVGEKLFF	TGTGCCAGCTCACCACGACAATCGAATGACAGGGTGGGGGAAAAACTGTTTTTT
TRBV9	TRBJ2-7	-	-	CASSRGGGYEQYF	TGTGCCAGCAGCCGGGGAGGGGGTTACGAGCAGTACTTC
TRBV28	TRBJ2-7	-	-	CASSLSEGGRYEQYF	TGTGCCAGCAGTTTGTCAGAAGGGGGAAGGTACGAGCAGTACTTC
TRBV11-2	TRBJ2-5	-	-	CASSTYRQETQYF	TGTGCCAGCAGCACCTACCGCCAAGAGACCCAGTACTTC
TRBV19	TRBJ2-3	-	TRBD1	CASRGTGADTQYF	TGTGCCAGTAGGGGGACAGGGGCAGATACGCAGTATTTT
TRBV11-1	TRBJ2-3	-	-	CASSFSSTDTQYF	TGTGCCAGCAGCTTCTCTAGCACAGATACGCAGTATTTT
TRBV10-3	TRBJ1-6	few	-	CAIGSSYNSPLHF	TGTGCCATCGGGAGCTCCTATAATTCACCCCTCCACTTT
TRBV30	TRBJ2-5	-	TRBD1	CAWSAMTGIQETQYF	TGTGCCTGGAGTGCCATGACAGGGATCCAAGAGACCCAGTACTTC
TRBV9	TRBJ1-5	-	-	CASSVGDSINQPQHF	TGTGCCAGCAGCGTAGGAGACAGTATCAATCAGCCCCAGCATTTT
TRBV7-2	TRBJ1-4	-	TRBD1	CASSLVGTDNEKLFF	TGTGCCAGCAGCTTAGTTGGGACAGATAATGAAAAACTGTTTTTT
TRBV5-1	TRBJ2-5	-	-	CASSFEGAGRETQYF	TGCGCCAGCAGCTTCGAAGGGGCGGGACGAGAGACCCAGTACTTC
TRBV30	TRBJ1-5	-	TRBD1	CAWSPRTGGGQPQHF	TGTGCCTGGAGTCCTCGGACAGGGGGCGGTCAGCCCCAGCATTTT
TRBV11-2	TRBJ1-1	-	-	CASSLIRVHAFF	TGTGCCAGCAGCTTAATCAGGGTTCACGCTTTCTTT
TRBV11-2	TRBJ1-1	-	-	CASTRKHAEAFF	TGTGCCAGCACCCGAAAGCACGCTGAAGCTTTCTTT
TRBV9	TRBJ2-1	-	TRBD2	CASSAGLAGRYNEQFF	TGTGCCAGCAGCGCTGGACTAGCGGGGAGATACAATGAGCAGTTCTTC
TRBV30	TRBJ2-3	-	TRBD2	CAWSPGTSGIETLPGTQYF	TGTGCCTGGAGTCCCGGGACTAGCGGGATCGAGACCCTCCCTGGTACGCAGTATTTT
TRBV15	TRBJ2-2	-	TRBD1	CATSIGQENTGELFF	TGTGCCACCAGCATAGGACAGGAAAACACCGGGGAGCTGTTTTTT
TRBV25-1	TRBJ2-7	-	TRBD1	CASSEFQGAGNEQYF	TGTGCCAGCAGTGAATTTCAGGGGGCTGGGAACGAGCAGTACTTC